Sequencing of this TCR beta chain was carried out in a study of response to subunit inactivated influenza vaccine (dated by TCRdb to the late 2010s). Background on the whole study: Deep quantitative T cell receptor repertoire profiling was used in the study to track responses to a trivalent subunit inactivated influenza vaccine.

The paper's findings and limits, for the study overall: The authors proposed that each seasonal influenza vaccination may bring in only a limited number of new T cells.

The library was obtained by RT-PCR. The listed sequencing device is Illumina HiSeq 2500. The public reads were run again by TCRdb, first through fastp at Q25 and then through MiXCR, and only productive beta chains were kept. Duplicate CDR3 protein sequences are folded into a single record with the most common DNA and genes. For this sample there are some 600,000 distinct CDR3 sequences; around 15% appear just once. The ten most abundant clones make up 7.6% of the sample. The trim is 8 bases for V and 1 base for J, with a gap of 15 bases between the germline ends. The CDR3 measures 14 amino acids from cysteine to phenylalanine. Just the 42-base CDR3 DNA is kept, in frame starting at base 1. Taken from the germline V gene (reference sequence), the CDR1 and CDR2 loops are SEHNR and FQNEAQ. With respect to this clonotype: Its antigen has not been determined. No much larger clonotype is one base removed from it; base qualities were not supplied.

The material was PBMCs from blood, obtained 14 to 15 days before vaccination. The sequence derives from a man aged 50-60 years who received an inactivated influenza vaccine. Donor details come from another sample of the same person, matched by shared clones. Recombination connected TRBV7-9 to TRBJ2-7; TRBD2 is perhaps the D gene, given 5 matching bases. The nucleotide sequence is given as TGTGCCAGCGGATGGTCGGGGTTATCCTACGAGCAGTACTTC. Its protein reads: CASGWSGLSYEQYF.